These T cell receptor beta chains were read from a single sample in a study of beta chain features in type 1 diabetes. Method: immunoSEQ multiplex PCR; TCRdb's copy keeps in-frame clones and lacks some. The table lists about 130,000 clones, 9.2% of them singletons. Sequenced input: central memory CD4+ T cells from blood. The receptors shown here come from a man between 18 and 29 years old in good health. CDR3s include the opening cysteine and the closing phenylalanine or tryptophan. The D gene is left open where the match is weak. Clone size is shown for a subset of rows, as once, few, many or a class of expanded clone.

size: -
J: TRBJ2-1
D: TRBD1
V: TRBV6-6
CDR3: CASRTGGNEQFF
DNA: TGTGCCAGCAGGACAGGGGGCAATGAGCAGTTCTTC

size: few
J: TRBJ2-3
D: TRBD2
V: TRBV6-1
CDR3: CASSDTAGGPGDTQYF
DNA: TGTGCCAGCAGTGACACGGCGGGGGGGCCTGGAGATACGCAGTATTTT

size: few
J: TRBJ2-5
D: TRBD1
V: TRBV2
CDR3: CASSAVTGGEETQYF
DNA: TGTGCCAGCAGCGCGGTGACAGGGGGCGAAGAGACCCAGTACTTC

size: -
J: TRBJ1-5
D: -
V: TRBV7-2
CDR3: CASSFWGGNSNQPQHF
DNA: TGTGCCAGCAGCTTTTGGGGCGGCAATAGCAATCAGCCCCAGCATTTT

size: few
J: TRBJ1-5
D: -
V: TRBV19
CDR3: CASSIRGPGNQPQHF
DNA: TGTGCCAGTAGTATTAGGGGCCCGGGCAATCAGCCCCAGCATTTT

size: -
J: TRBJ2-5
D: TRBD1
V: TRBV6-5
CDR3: CASSYGTGTETQYF
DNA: TGTGCCAGCAGTTACGGGACAGGTACCGAGACCCAGTACTTC

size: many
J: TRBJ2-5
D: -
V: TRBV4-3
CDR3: CASSQERGGETQYF
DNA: TGCGCCAGCAGCCAAGAGAGGGGGGGAGAGACCCAGTACTTC

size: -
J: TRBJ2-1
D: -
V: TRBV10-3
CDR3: CAISESREQFF
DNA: TGTGCCATCAGTGAGTCGCGCGAGCAGTTCTTC

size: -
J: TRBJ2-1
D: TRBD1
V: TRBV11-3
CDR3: CASSLGTGGNEQFF
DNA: TGTGCCAGCAGCCTCGGGACAGGGGGCAATGAGCAGTTCTTC

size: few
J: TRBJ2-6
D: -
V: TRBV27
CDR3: CASSSGSGANVLTF
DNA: TGTGCCAGCAGTTCAGGCTCAGGGGCCAACGTCCTGACTTTC

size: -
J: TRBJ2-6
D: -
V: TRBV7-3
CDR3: CASSLGAGANVLTF
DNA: TGTGCCAGCAGCCTCGGGGCTGGGGCCAACGTCCTGACTTTC

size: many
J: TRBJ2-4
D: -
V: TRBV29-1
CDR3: CSVESQGHRNIQYF
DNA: TGCAGCGTTGAGTCGCAGGGTCATAGAAACATTCAGTACTTC

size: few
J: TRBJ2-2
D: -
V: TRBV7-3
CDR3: CASRPQGYTGELFF
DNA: TGTGCCAGCAGACCCCAGGGATACACCGGGGAGCTGTTTTTT

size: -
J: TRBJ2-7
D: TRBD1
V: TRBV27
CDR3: CASSSATGGGYEQYF
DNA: TGTGCCAGCAGTTCCGCGACAGGGGGCGGCTACGAGCAGTACTTC

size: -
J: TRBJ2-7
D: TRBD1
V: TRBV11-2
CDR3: CASSKDRVVGEQYF
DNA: TGTGCCAGCAGCAAAGACAGGGTTGTAGGCGAGCAGTACTTC

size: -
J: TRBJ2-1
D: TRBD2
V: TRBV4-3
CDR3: CASSQVDMGLAGVNEQFF
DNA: TGCGCCAGCAGCCAAGTGGATATGGGACTAGCGGGGGTGAATGAGCAGTTCTTC

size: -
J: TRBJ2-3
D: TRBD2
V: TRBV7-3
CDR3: CASSLTATSRTDTQYF
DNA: TGTGCCAGCAGCTTAACTGCGACTAGCCGCACAGATACGCAGTATTTT

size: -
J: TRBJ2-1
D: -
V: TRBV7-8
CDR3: CASSLAGGVWNEQFF
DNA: TGTGCCAGCAGCTTAGCAGGGGGGGTTTGGAATGAGCAGTTCTTC

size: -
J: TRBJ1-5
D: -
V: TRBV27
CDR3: CASSLFRSRNQPQHF
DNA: TGTGCCAGCAGTTTGTTCAGATCGCGCAATCAGCCCCAGCATTTT

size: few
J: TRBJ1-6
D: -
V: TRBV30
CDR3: CAWSVPAGSALYNSPLHF
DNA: TGTGCCTGGAGTGTACCGGCAGGGTCGGCCCTCTATAATTCACCCCTCCACTTT

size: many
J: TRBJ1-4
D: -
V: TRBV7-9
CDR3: CASSHHTTGEKLFF
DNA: TGTGCCAGCAGCCATCATACGACGGGGGAAAAACTGTTTTTT

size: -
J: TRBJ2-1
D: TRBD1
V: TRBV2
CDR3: CASRNRGNEQFF
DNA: TGTGCCAGCAGGAACAGGGGTAATGAGCAGTTCTTC

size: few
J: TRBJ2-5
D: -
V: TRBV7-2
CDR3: CASSLQGHTGETQYF
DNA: TGTGCCAGCAGCCTCCAGGGTCATACAGGAGAGACCCAGTACTTC

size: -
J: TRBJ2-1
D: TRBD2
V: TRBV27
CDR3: CASSLIGEGLYIEQFF
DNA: TGTGCCAGCAGTTTGATCGGGGAGGGGTTGTATATTGAGCAGTTCTTC

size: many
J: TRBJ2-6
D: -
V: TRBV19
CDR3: CAASPGSSSGANVLTF
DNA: TGTGCCGCTAGTCCGGGGTCTAGCTCTGGGGCCAACGTCCTGACTTTC

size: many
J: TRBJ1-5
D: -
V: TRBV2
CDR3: CASSENGDQPQHF
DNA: TGTGCCAGCAGTGAAAACGGGGATCAGCCCCAGCATTTT

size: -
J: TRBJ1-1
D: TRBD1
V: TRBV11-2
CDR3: CASSSGGGTGVMNTEAFF
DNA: TGTGCCAGCTCCTCCGGGGGCGGCACAGGGGTAATGAACACTGAAGCTTTCTTT

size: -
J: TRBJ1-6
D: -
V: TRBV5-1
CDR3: CASSFGEYNSPLHF
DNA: TGCGCCAGCAGCTTCGGGGAATATAATTCACCCCTCCACTTT

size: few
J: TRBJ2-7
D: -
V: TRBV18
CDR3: CASSPRTDAYEQYF
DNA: TGTGCCAGCTCACCCAGGACAGACGCCTACGAGCAGTACTTC

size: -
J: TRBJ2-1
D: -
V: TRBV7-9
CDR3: CASLTSAGAIEQFF
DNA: TGTGCCAGCCTCACAAGCGCGGGGGCCATTGAGCAGTTCTTC

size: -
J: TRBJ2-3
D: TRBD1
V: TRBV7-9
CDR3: CASSLGGQGAGDTQYF
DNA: TGTGCCAGCAGCTTAGGTGGACAGGGGGCTGGGGATACGCAGTATTTT

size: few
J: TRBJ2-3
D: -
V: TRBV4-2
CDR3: CASSHPSGNKQYF
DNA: TGTGCCAGCAGCCACCCTTCCGGGAACAAGCAGTATTTT

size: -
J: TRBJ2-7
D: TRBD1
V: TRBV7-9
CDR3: CASSLGGQPAYEQYF
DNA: TGTGCCAGCAGCTTAGGGGGACAGCCAGCCTACGAGCAGTACTTC

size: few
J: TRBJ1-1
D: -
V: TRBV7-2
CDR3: CASSYRQSMNTEAFF
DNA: TGTGCCAGCAGCTACAGACAGAGTATGAACACTGAAGCTTTCTTT

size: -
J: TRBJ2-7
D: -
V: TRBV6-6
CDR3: CASRDKAYEQYF
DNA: TGTGCCAGCAGGGACAAAGCCTACGAGCAGTACTTC

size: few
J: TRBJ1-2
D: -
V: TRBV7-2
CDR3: CASSQSRADGYTF
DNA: TGTGCCAGCAGCCAATCGCGGGCGGATGGCTACACCTTC

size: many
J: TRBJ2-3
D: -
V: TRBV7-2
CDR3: CASSGGGGTDTQYF
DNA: TGTGCCAGCAGCGGAGGGGGGGGCACAGATACGCAGTATTTT

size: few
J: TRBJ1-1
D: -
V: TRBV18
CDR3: CASSPPNSGTEAFF
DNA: TGTGCCAGCTCACCACCGAACAGTGGGACTGAAGCTTTCTTT

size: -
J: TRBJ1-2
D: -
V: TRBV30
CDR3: CAWTPAVLYGYTF
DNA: TGTGCCTGGACCCCTGCAGTCCTCTATGGCTACACCTTC

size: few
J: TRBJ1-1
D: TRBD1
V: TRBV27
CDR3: CASSLLPDRVNTEAFF
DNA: TGTGCCAGCAGTTTACTGCCCGACAGGGTGAACACTGAAGCTTTCTTT

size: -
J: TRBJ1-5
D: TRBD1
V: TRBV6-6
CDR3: CASSLQGAHQPQHF
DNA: TGTGCCAGCAGCTTACAGGGGGCGCATCAGCCCCAGCATTTT

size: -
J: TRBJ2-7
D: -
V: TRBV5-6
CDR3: CASRTGPRGDEQYF
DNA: TGTGCCAGCAGAACCGGGCCACGCGGGGATGAGCAGTACTTC

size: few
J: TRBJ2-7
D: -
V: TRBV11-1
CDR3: CASSLYQDYEQYF
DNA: TGTGCCAGCAGCTTATATCAGGACTACGAGCAGTACTTC

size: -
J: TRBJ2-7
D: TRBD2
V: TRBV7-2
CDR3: CASSYKSGGAAEQYF
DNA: TGTGCCAGCAGCTACAAAAGCGGGGGGGCGGCCGAGCAGTACTTC

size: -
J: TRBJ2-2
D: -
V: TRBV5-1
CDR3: CASSLGRGLLFF
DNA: TGCGCCAGCAGCCTCGGGAGGGGGCTTCTGTTTTTT

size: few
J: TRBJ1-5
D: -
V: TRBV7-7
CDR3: CASSYDKVGEPQHF
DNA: TGTGCCAGCAGCTACGACAAGGTCGGCGAGCCCCAGCATTTT